This T cell receptor beta chain was documented in a study of identifying expanded T cells in peripheral blood. During the collection period, no donor immune events like infections were recorded. Some clones are missing from TCRdb's copy, which holds only in-frame ones; the method was immunoSEQ multiplex PCR. The sample lists around 85,000 clones; 88% were seen once. Germline loops: CDR1 SGHRS, CDR2 YFSETQ. V lost 0 bases and J 0 bases, leaving 5 bases between the germline ends. This CDR3 region has 14 residues. The specimen sequenced was blood. The gene calls are TRBV5-1 and TRBJ2-3, with D unresolved. This TCR derives from a person between 18 and 75 years old in good health. In nucleotides, the CDR3 is TGCGCCAGCAGCTTGGTGGGGAGCACAGATACGCAGTATTTT. It encodes CASSLVGSTDTQYF.